What follows is one TCR beta chain and its context. This specimen comes from a study of PD-L1 blockade in urothelial cancer. Study-wide background: Within tumor samples, the median T cell count was some 1,400 cells.

Sequencing used immunoSEQ multiplex PCR; TCRdb keeps in-frame clones, though not all of them. The sample lists roughly 800 clones, approximately 32% occurring once. Trimming removed 6 bases from V and 6 bases from J, with 8 bases in between. CDR1 and CDR2 from the germline V gene are KGHSH and LQKENI. This CDR3 spans 12 amino acids. The sample here was tumor tissue, taken before atezolizumab (anti-PD-L1) treatment. This clonotype was obtained from a man in his fifties with urothelial cancer. The chain is built from TRBV18 and TRBJ2-2; no reliable D call. CDR3: CASSPRPGELFF. CDR3 in DNA: TGTGCCAGCTCGCCAAGGCCCGGGGAGCTGTTTTTT.